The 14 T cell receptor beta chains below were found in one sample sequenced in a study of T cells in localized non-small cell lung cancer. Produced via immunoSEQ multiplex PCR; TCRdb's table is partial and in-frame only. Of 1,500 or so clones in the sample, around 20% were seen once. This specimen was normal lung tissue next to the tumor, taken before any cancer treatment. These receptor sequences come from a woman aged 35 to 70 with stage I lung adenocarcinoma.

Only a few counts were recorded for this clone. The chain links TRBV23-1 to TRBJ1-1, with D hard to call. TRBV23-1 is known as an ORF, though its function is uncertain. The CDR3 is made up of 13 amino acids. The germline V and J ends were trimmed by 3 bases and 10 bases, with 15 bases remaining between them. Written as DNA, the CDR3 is TGCGCCAGCAGTCAGTGGCCTGACATCGGAGCTTTCTTT. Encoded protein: CASSQWPDIGAFF.

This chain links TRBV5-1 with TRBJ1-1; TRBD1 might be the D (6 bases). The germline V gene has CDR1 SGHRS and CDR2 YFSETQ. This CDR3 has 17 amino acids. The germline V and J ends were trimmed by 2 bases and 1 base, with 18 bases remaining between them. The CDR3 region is CASSFSFGAGENTEAFF. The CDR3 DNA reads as TGCGCCAGCAGCTTTAGCTTTGGGGCAGGGGAGAACACTGAAGCTTTCTTT.

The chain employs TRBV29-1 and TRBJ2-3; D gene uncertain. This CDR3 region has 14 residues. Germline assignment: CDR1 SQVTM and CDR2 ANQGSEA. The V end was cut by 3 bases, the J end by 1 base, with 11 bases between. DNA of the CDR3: TGCAGCGTTGAGACAAAACGGGGCACAGATACGCAGTATTTT. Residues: CSVETKRGTDTQYF.

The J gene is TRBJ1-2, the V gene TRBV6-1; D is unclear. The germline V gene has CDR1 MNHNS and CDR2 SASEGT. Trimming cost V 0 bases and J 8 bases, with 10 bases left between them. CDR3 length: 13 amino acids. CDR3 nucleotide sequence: TGTGCCAGCAGTGAAGCGGGAGAGAGGGGCTACACCTTC. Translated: CASSEAGERGYTF.

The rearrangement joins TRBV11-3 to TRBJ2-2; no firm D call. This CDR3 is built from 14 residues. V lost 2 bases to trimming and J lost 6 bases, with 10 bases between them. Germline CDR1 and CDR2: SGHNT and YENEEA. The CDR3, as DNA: TGTGCCAGCAGCTTAAGTTTAAGGGCCGGGGAGCTGTTTTTT. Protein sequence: CASSLSLRAGELFF.

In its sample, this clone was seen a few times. The CDR3 DNA sequence: TGCAGCGTTCCCAGGGACAGGAACACCGGGGAGCTGTTTTTT. It encodes CSVPRDRNTGELFF. The V call is TRBV29-1, the J call TRBJ2-2, with 7 nucleotides matching TRBD1. CDR3 length equals 14 residues. The V gene's germline CDR1 is SQVTM and CDR2 ANQGSEA. Losses at the gene ends were 5 bases for V and 1 base for J; bases not matched to a gene: 4.

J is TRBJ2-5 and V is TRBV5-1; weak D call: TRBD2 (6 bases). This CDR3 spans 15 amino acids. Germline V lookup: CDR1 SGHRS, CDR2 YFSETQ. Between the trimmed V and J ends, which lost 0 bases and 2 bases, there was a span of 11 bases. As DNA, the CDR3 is TGCGCCAGCAGCTTGGACCACGGGACTCAAGAGACCCAGTACTTC. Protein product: CASSLDHGTQETQYF.

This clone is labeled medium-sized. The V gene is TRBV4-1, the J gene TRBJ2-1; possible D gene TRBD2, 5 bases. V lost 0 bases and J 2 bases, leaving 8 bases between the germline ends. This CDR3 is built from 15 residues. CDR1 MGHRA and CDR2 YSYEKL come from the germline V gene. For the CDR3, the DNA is TGCGCCAGCAGCCAAGATCCTAGCCCCTACAATGAGCAGTTCTTC. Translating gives CASSQDPSPYNEQFF.

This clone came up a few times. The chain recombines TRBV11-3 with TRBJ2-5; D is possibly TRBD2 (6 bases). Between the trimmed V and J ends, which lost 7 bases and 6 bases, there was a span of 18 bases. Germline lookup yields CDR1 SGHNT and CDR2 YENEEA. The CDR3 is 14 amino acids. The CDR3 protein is CASTPSAGQKTQYF. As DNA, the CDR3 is TGTGCCAGCACCCCGAGTGCGGGGCAGAAGACCCAGTACTTC. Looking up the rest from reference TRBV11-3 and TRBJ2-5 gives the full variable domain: EAGVVQSPRYKIIEKKQPVAFWCNPISGHNTLYWYLQNLGQGPELLIRYENEEAVDDSQLPKDRFSAERLKGVDSTLKIQPAELGDSAVYLCASTPSAGQKTQYFGPGTRLLVL.

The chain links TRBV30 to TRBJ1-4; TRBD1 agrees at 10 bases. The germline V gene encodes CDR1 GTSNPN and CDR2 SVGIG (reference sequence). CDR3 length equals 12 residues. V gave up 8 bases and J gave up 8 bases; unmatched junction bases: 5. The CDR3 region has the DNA TGTGCCGGACAGGGGGGTCGGGAAAAACTGTTTTTT. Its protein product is CAGQGGREKLFF.

This CDR3 is CAWAGTGGSEAFF. DNA of the CDR3: TGTGCCTGGGCCGGGACAGGGGGGTCCGAAGCTTTCTTT. The chain joins TRBV30 to TRBJ1-1, with 11 bases fitting TRBD1. CDR3 length equals 13 residues. From germline, CDR1 is GTSNPN and CDR2 SVGIG (reference sequence). Trimming removed 5 bases from V and 8 bases from J; junction bases left unmatched: 7.

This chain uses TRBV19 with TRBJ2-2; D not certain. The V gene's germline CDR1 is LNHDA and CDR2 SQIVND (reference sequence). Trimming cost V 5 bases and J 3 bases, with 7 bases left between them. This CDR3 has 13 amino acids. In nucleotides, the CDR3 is TGTGCCAGTAGTCCCGACTACACCGGGGAGCTGTTTTTT. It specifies CASSPDYTGELFF.

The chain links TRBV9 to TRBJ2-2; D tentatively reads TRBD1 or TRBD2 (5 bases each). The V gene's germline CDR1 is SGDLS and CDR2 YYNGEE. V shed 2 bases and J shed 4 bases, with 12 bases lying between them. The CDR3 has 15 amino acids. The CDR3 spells CASSVGTLGTGELFF. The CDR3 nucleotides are TGTGCCAGCAGCGTCGGGACGCTCGGCACCGGGGAGCTGTTTTTT.

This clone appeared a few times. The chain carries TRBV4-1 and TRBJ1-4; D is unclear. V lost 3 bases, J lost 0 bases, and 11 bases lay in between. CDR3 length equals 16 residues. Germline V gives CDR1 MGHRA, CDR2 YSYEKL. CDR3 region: CASSQSAQTTNEKLFF. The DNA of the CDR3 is TGCGCCAGCAGCCAGTCGGCACAGACAACTAATGAAAAACTGTTTTTT.